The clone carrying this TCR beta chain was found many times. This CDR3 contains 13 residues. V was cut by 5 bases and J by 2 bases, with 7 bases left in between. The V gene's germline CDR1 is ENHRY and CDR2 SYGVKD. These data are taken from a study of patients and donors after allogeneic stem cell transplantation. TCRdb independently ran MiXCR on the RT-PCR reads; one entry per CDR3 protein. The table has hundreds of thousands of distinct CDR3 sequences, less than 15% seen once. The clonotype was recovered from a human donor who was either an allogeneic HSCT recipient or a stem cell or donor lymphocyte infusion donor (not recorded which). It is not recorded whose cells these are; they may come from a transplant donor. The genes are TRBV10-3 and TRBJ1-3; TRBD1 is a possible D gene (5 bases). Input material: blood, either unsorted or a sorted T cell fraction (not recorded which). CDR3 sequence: CAISQGPGNTIYF. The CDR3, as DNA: TGTGCCATCAGTCAGGGCCCTGGAAACACCATATATTTT.